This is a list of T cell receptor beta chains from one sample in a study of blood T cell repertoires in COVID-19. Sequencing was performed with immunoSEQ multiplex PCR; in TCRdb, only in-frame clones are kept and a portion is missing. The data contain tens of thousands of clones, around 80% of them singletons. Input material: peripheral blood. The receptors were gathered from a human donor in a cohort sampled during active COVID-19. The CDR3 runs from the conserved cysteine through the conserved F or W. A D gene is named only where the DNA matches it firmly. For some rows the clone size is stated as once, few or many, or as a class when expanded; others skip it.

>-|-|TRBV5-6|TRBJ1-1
CASSLYGTSEAFF
TGTGCCAGCAGCTTGTACGGGACAAGTGAAGCTTTCTTT
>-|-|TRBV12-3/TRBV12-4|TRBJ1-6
CATRQSHSPLHF
TGTGCCACCCGACAGTCCCATTCACCCCTCCACTTT
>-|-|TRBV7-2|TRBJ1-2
CASSFSYGYTF
TGTGCCAGCAGCTTCAGCTATGGCTACACCTTC
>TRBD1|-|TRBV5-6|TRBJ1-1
CASSRTQGVKNTEAFF
TGTGCCAGCAGCCGGACGCAGGGGGTGAAGAACACTGAAGCTTTCTTT
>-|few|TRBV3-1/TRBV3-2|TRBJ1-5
CASSQERAGANQPQHF
TGTGCCAGCAGCCAAGAACGGGCAGGGGCTAATCAGCCCCAGCATTTT
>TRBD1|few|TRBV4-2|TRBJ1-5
CASSQDQGGYNQPQHF
TGTGCCAGCAGCCAAGATCAGGGGGGATACAATCAGCCCCAGCATTTT
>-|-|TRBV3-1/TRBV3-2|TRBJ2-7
CASSQDFLREQYF
TGTGCCAGCAGCCAAGACTTCCTCCGCGAGCAGTACTTC
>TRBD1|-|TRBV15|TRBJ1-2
CATSRDRGGTDNYGYTF
TGTGCCACCAGCAGAGATCGGGGGGGGACAGATAACTATGGCTACACCTTC
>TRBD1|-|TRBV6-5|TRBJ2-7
CASSLRDSHYEQYF
TGTGCCAGCAGCCTTAGGGACAGCCACTACGAGCAGTACTTC
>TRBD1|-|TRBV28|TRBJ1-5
CASSLDRDNQPQHF
TGTGCCAGCAGTTTGGACAGGGACAATCAGCCCCAGCATTTT
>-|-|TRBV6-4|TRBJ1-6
CASSDSTNSPLHF
TGTGCCAGCAGTGACTCGACAAATTCACCCCTCCACTTT
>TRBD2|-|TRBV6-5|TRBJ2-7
CASSFGLAGAYEQYF
TGTGCCAGCAGTTTCGGGTTAGCGGGGGCCTACGAGCAGTACTTC
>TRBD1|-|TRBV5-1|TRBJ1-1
CASSSSTGGSTEAFF
TGCGCCAGCAGCAGTAGTACAGGGGGAAGTACTGAAGCTTTCTTT
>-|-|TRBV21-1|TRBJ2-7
CASSKPWTFSYEQYF
TGTGCCAGCAGCAAACCCTGGACTTTTTCCTACGAGCAGTACTTC
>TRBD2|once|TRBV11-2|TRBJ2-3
CASSSIGGSGASTDTQYF
TGTGCCAGCAGCTCAATCGGGGGTAGCGGGGCTAGCACAGATACGCAGTATTTT
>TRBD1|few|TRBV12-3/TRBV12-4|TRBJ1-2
CASVGTGWYGYTF
TGTGCCAGCGTGGGGACAGGGTGGTATGGCTACACCTTC
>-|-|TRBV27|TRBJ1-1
CASSLISNTEAFF
TGTGCCAGCAGTTTAATCAGTAACACTGAAGCTTTCTTT
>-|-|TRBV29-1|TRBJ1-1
CSVVEGNTEAFF
TGCAGCGTGGTGGAGGGGAACACTGAAGCTTTCTTT
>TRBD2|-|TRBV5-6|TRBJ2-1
CASSVGTSVNEQFF
TGTGCCAGCAGCGTCGGGACTAGCGTGAATGAGCAGTTCTTC
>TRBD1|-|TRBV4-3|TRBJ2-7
CASSPGQGSYEQYF
TGCGCCAGCAGCCCCGGACAGGGCTCCTACGAGCAGTACTTC
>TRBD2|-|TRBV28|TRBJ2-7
CASSPPGLANYEQYF
TGTGCCAGCAGCCCCCCGGGACTAGCGAATTACGAGCAGTACTTC
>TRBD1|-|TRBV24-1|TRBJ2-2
CATSVGDRATGELFF
TGTGCCACCAGTGTAGGGGACAGGGCCACCGGGGAGCTGTTTTTT
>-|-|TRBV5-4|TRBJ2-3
CASSLWGGGTDTQYF
TGTGCCAGCAGCTTGTGGGGAGGAGGCACAGATACGCAGTATTTT
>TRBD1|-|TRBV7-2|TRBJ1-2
CASSLREGAWGYTF
TGTGCCAGCAGCCTCAGAGAGGGGGCCTGGGGCTACACCTTC
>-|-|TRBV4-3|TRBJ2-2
CASSQGDGELFF
TGCGCCAGCAGCCAAGGAGACGGGGAGCTGTTTTTT
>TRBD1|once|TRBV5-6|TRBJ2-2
CASRQGAGELFF
TGTGCCAGCAGACAGGGGGCCGGGGAGCTGTTTTTT
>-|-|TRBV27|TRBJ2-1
CASSFLGVNEQFF
TGTGCCAGCAGTTTCCTGGGCGTTAATGAGCAGTTCTTC
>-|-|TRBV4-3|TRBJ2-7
CASSQENGGDYEQYF
TGCGCCAGCAGCCAAGAAAATGGCGGGGACTACGAGCAGTACTTC
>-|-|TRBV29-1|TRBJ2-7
CSVEVQNYEQYF
TGCAGCGTTGAGGTCCAGAACTACGAGCAGTACTTC
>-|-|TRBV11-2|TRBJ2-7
CASSPDRWEQYF
TGTGCCAGCAGCCCCGACAGGTGGGAGCAGTACTTC
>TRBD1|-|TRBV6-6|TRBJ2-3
CASSSKTGGDTQYF
TGTGCCAGCAGTTCCAAGACAGGGGGTGATACGCAGTATTTT
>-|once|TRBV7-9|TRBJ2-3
CASSSGSDTQYF
TGTGCCAGCAGCTCCGGGTCAGATACGCAGTATTTT
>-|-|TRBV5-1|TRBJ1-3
CASSSDSSSGNTIYF
TGCGCCAGCAGCTCGGACAGCTCCTCTGGAAACACCATATATTTT
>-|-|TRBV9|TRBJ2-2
CASSVVPLNTGELFF
TGTGCCAGCAGCGTAGTTCCCCTAAATACCGGGGAGCTGTTTTTT
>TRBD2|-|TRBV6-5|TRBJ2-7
CASRQAGPTYEQYF
TGTGCCAGCAGGCAAGCGGGGCCAACCTACGAGCAGTACTTC
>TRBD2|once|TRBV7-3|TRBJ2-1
CASSLGPSGGVYEQFF
TGTGCCAGCAGCTTAGGCCCTAGCGGGGGAGTCTATGAGCAGTTCTTC
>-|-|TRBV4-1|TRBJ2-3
CASSQDPAGLWDTQYF
TGCGCCAGCAGCCAAGATCCGGCAGGCCTATGGGATACGCAGTATTTT